A selection of T cell receptor beta chains follows, all from one sample in a study of CD8 T cells in Susac syndrome. A single record per CDR3 protein comes from TCRdb applying MiXCR to the immunoSEQ multiplex PCR reads. The sample lists under 200,000 distinct CDR3 sequences, around nine tenths occurring once. The sequencing sample was made of CD4+ T cells from PBMCs. The receptors stem from a human donor with Susac syndrome. Both conserved end residues are part of each CDR3.

J	V	CDR3
TRBJ2-5	TRBV29-1	CSVDSGSPLKETQYF
TRBJ1-1	TRBV5-1	CASSLSPVSSYTEAFF
TRBJ2-5	TRBV14	CASSQNSQETQYF
TRBJ2-7	TRBV14	CASSQGPGTSGNYEQYF
TRBJ1-1	TRBV5-1	CASSPRTGRLMNTEAFF
TRBJ1-1	TRBV6-2/TRBV6-3	CASSYSFLTQLRTEAFF
TRBJ1-1	TRBV3-1	CASSRQTVNTEAFF
TRBJ2-1	TRBV7-3	CASSRGLAGANEQFF
TRBJ2-7	TRBV2	CASSSMTGGMSEQYF
TRBJ2-4	TRBV28	CASSWTGMAKNIQYF
TRBJ1-5	TRBV21-1	CASSKVGVVCSNQPQHF
TRBJ1-5	TRBV28	CASSLWDSNQPQHF
TRBJ1-1	TRBV2	CASSASVNTEAFF
TRBJ2-2	TRBV7-9	CASSSSGGGNTGELFF
TRBJ1-2	TRBV7-8	CASSLLAGGTYGYTF
TRBJ2-1	TRBV28	CASSLSSGVNNEQFF